These 32 T cell receptor beta chains came from one sample sequenced in a study of cytomegalovirus exposure and HLA in healthy donors. Vbeta (60) and Jbeta (13) primers were used in the PCR. Using immunoSEQ multiplex PCR, the repertoire was profiled, and TCRdb retains in-frame clones only, with some absent. The sample records more than 50,000 clones, less than 75% being singletons. Sequencing was carried out using PBMCs. These receptors came from a man over 45 in good health and CMV-seropositive.

This chain links TRBV7-9 with TRBJ2-3; 7 bases are shared with TRBD1. Per the germline V gene, CDR1 is SEHNR and CDR2 is FQNEAQ (reference sequence). The CDR3 covers 16 residues. Trimming at V came to 1 base and at J to 4 bases, leaving 8 bases not matched to a gene. CDR3 residues: CASSLGRQGTADTQYF. The CDR3 DNA reads TGTGCCAGCAGCTTAGGGAGACAGGGAACAGCAGATACGCAGTATTTT.

This chain joins TRBV7-2 and TRBJ1-2; TRBD1 agrees at 7 bases. The V gene end was trimmed by 1 base and the J gene end by 8 bases; junction bases not matched to a gene: 4. Germline loops: CDR1 SGHTA, CDR2 FQGNSA. CDR3 length equals 13 residues. The CDR3 DNA reads TGTGCCAGCAGCTTAGTAACAGGGGAAGGCTACACCTTC. This codes for CASSLVTGEGYTF.

The rearrangement links TRBV6-6 to TRBJ2-7; 10 bases fit TRBD2. This CDR3 is built from 16 residues. After removal of 8 bases from V and 5 bases from J, the junction contained 15 bases not matched to a gene. Looked up from germline, CDR1 is MNHNY and CDR2 is SVGAGI (reference sequence). CDR3 nucleotides: TGTGCCAGCTCCTCGCCCGCTAGCGGGAGAGGCAACGAGCAGTACTTC. This translates into CASSSPASGRGNEQYF.

The chain recombines TRBV2 with TRBJ1-1; perhaps TRBD1 as D (5 bases). Deletions cut 5 bases from V and 0 bases from J, with 16 bases between. Germline V gene lookup returns CDR1 SNHLY and CDR2 FYNNEI. This CDR3 contains 16 residues. The CDR3, as DNA: TGTGCCAGCAGTTTACGGGGGGAAGAGGTGAACACTGAAGCTTTCTTT. The encoded protein is CASSLRGEEVNTEAFF. The full variable domain, with the rest looked up from reference TRBV2 and TRBJ1-1, is EPEVTQTPSHQVTQMGQEVILRCVPISNHLYFYWYRQILGQKVEFLVSFYNNEISEKSEIFDDQFSVERPDGSNFTLKIRSTKLEDSAMYFCASSLRGEEVNTEAFFGQGTRLTVV.

The rearrangement links TRBV4-1 to TRBJ2-7; 8 bases match TRBD2. This CDR3 has 15 amino acids. The V gene's germline CDR1 is MGHRA and CDR2 YSYEKL. V was clipped by 3 bases and J by 6 bases; unmatched bases: 10. CDR3 DNA: TGCGCCAGCAGCCAGGGTGCCGGGACTAGGGGCGAGCAGTACTTC. Protein product: CASSQGAGTRGEQYF.

The chain carries TRBV4-2 and TRBJ2-5; D perhaps matches TRBD2 (5 bases). The CDR3 is 18 amino acids. Trimming took 1 base from V and 1 from J, leaving 19 bases between them. In germline, CDR1 is LGHNA, CDR2 YNFKEQ. CDR3 in DNA: TGTGCCAGCAGCCAAGGCTTAGCGCCCCTCGGGTCCCAAGAGACCCAGTACTTC. As protein: CASSQGLAPLGSQETQYF.

V is TRBV7-2 and J is TRBJ2-7; TRBD1 might be the D (5 bases). The V gene lost 4 bases and the J gene lost 5 bases, with 12 bases spanning the gap. Germline CDR1 SGHTA, CDR2 FQGNSA. This CDR3 comprises 13 residues. CDR3 nucleotides: TGTGCCAGCAGCTCCAAACGACAGAACGAGCAGTACTTC. Amino acids: CASSSKRQNEQYF.

The V and J genes are TRBV12-5 and TRBJ2-3; no clear D gene. Trimming pared 3 bases from V and 2 bases from J, leaving 9 bases between. CDR3 length equals 14 residues. Germline CDR1 LGHNT, CDR2 FRNRAP. CDR3 sequence (DNA): TGTGCTAGTGGTTTCGGCGGATCCACAGATACGCAGTATTTT. It encodes CASGFGGSTDTQYF.

This chain uses TRBV29-1 with TRBJ2-7; 13 bases are shared with TRBD2. Germline trimming cut 7 bases from V and 3 bases from J; bases unmatched to any gene: 3. Germline CDR1 is SQVTM and CDR2 is ANQGSEA. The CDR3 totals 13 residues. CDR3 loop: CSARTSGSYEQYF. The CDR3 coding sequence is TGCAGCGCTAGGACTAGCGGGAGCTACGAGCAGTACTTC.

V gene TRBV4-3 combines with J gene TRBJ1-1; D possibly corresponds to TRBD1 (6 bases). CDR3 length: 15 residues. The germline CDR1 and CDR2 sequences are LGHNA and YSLEER. Deletions cut 4 bases from V and 1 base from J, with 13 bases between. In nucleotides, the CDR3 is TGCGCCAGCAGCCCTTCGCGGGGGGCGAACACTGAAGCTTTCTTT. Translating it yields CASSPSRGANTEAFF.

The genes are TRBV30 and TRBJ2-7, with TRBD1 identical over 10 bases. There are 18 residues in the CDR3. Germline V gene lookup returns CDR1 GTSNPN and CDR2 SVGIG (reference sequence). The ends lost 3 bases at V and 3 bases at J; junction bases unmatched: 17. CDR3 bases: TGTGCCTGGAGGACGAAACTCCCTGGACAGGGGGTTTTCTACGAGCAGTACTTC. Amino acids: CAWRTKLPGQGVFYEQYF.

V gene TRBV27 combines with J gene TRBJ2-7, with TRBD2 matching 11 bases. The CDR3 sequence is 16 residues long. Germline lookup yields CDR1 MNHEY and CDR2 SMNVEV (reference sequence). J was trimmed by 6 bases and V by 2 bases; bases with no gene match: 9. CDR3 bases: TGTGCCAGCAGTTTAAAAGGAACTAGCGGGAGCCCCGAGCAGTACTTC. This gives the protein CASSLKGTSGSPEQYF.

By frequency in the sample, this clone is medium-sized (0.01 to 0.1%). The V call is TRBV5-6, the J call TRBJ1-5; 9 nucleotides agree with TRBD1. This CDR3 is 14 amino acids long. V shed 2 bases, J shed 7 bases, and the junction held 4 bases outside the gene matches. Germline V gives CDR1 SGHDT, CDR2 YYEEEE. The CDR3 reads CASSFGTGKQPQHF. DNA of the CDR3: TGTGCCAGCAGCTTCGGGACAGGGAAACAGCCCCAGCATTTT.

CDR3 sequence: CASSPRSGLDTEAFF. Here the CDR3 DNA reads TGTGCCAGTAGTCCCCGTTCAGGGTTAGACACTGAAGCTTTCTTT. V gene TRBV19 combines with J gene TRBJ1-1; the D gene is possibly TRBD1 (5 bases). Trimming pared 5 bases from V and 3 bases from J, leaving 16 bases between. The CDR3 totals 15 residues. Germline CDR1 reads LNHDA; CDR2 reads SQIVND (reference sequence). The whole variable domain, filled in from reference TRBV19 and TRBJ1-1, reads DGGITQSPKYLFRKEGQNVTLSCEQNLNHDAMYWYRQDPGQGLRLIYYSQIVNDFQKGDIAEGYSVSREKKESFPLTVTSAQKNPTAFYLCASSPRSGLDTEAFFGQGTRLTVV.

The genes are TRBV6-1 and TRBJ1-2; TRBD1 matches at 7 bases. V shed 10 bases, J shed 4 bases, and the junction held 9 bases outside the gene matches. This CDR3 has 13 amino acids. Germline V gene lookup returns CDR1 MNHNS and CDR2 SASEGT. The CDR3 DNA is TGTGCCACCCGCCTGACAGGGCTCTATGGCTACACCTTC. Amino acid sequence: CATRLTGLYGYTF.

In this sample, this clone turned up once. The V call is TRBV4-1, the J call TRBJ2-5; 9 bases are shared with TRBD2. This CDR3 is 18 amino acids long. The ends lost 0 bases at V and 0 bases at J; junction bases unmatched: 8. Germline V CDR1 and CDR2: MGHRA, YSYEKL. The CDR3 sequence: CASSQEGSGRLYQETQYF. The CDR3 region has the DNA TGCGCCAGCAGCCAAGAAGGTAGCGGGAGACTGTACCAAGAGACCCAGTACTTC.

This chain connects TRBV6-5 to TRBJ1-2, with D perhaps TRBD1 (5 bases). The CDR3 runs to 16 residues. Germline assignment: CDR1 MNHEY and CDR2 SVGAGI. The germline V and J ends were trimmed by 0 bases and 8 bases, with 19 bases remaining between them. Here the CDR3 reads CASSYSRASRGSGYTF. In DNA, the CDR3 is TGTGCCAGCAGTTACTCGAGGGCCTCCCGGGGGAGCGGCTACACCTTC.

This clone was observed once. The chain joins TRBV4-2 to TRBJ2-7; 8 positions match TRBD2. The CDR3 extends over 14 amino acids. V was pared by 5 bases and J by 4 bases, with 7 bases of the junction left unmatched. Germline V CDR1 and CDR2: LGHNA, YNFKEQ. CDR3 DNA sequence: TGTGCCAGCAGCTCCGTTCAGCGGGAGTACGAGCAGTACTTC. Protein: CASSSVQREYEQYF.

This clone was seen a few times. The chain is built from TRBV11-2 and TRBJ2-7, with 14 bases aligning to TRBD2. Germline trimming cut 5 bases from V and 7 bases from J; bases unmatched to any gene: 13. The CDR3 runs to 17 residues. Germline CDR1 reads SGHAT; CDR2 reads FQNNGV. As DNA, the CDR3 is TGTGCCAGCAGCCCCTCCTACCCGGGACTAGCGGGAGAAGAGCAGTACTTC. Protein sequence: CASSPSYPGLAGEEQYF.

The chain combines TRBV6-1 with TRBJ1-6; 9 bases map to TRBD1. V lost 0 bases and J lost 7; bases outside the gene matches: 4. This CDR3 is built from 16 residues. The V gene's germline CDR1 is MNHNS and CDR2 SASEGT. The CDR3 DNA follows: TGTGCCAGCAGTGAAGCGGACAGGGGAGGCAATTCACCCCTCCACTTT. Translating gives CASSEADRGGNSPLHF.

The gene calls are TRBV27 and TRBJ2-1, with 10 bases that match TRBD2. The CDR3 covers 15 residues. Germline assignment: CDR1 MNHEY and CDR2 SMNVEV (reference sequence). The V segment lost 3 bases and the J segment 8 bases; nucleotides outside the gene matches: 7. The CDR3 spells CASSFLAGAPHEQFF. The CDR3 nucleotides are TGTGCCAGCAGTTTTCTAGCGGGAGCCCCTCATGAGCAGTTCTTC.

This chain uses TRBV7-9 with TRBJ2-5; no firm D call. CDR3 size: 15 residues. V lost 1 base and J lost 4, with 13 bases in between. Germline values: CDR1 SEHNR, CDR2 FQNEAQ (reference sequence). The CDR3: CASSLEWLWAETQYF. CDR3 in DNA: TGTGCCAGCAGCTTAGAGTGGCTTTGGGCAGAGACCCAGTACTTC.

This chain connects TRBV29-1 to TRBJ2-7; D is unclear. V lost 1 base and J lost 2, with 9 bases in between. The germline V gene encodes CDR1 SQVTM and CDR2 ANQGSEA. This CDR3 spans 13 amino acids. CDR3 DNA sequence: TGCAGCGTTGAAGCTACTGAAACCTACGAGCAGTACTTC. Translation: CSVEATETYEQYF.

The gene calls are TRBV7-2 and TRBJ1-5; D gene unclear. V lost 3 bases and J lost 3, with 9 bases in between. The CDR3 is 14 residues long. Germline-derived CDR1 and CDR2 are SGHTA and FQGNSA. The chain's CDR3 is CASSFQAYNQPQHF. DNA for the CDR3: TGTGCCAGCAGCTTTCAGGCTTACAATCAGCCCCAGCATTTT.

The chain carries TRBV11-2 and TRBJ2-5; D may be TRBD2 (5 bases). CDR3 length: 17 residues. Trimming removed 0 bases from V and 5 bases from J, with 19 bases in between. Germline lookup yields CDR1 SGHAT and CDR2 FQNNGV. The DNA for the CDR3 is TGTGCCAGCAGCTTAGATTACGGTCGGGGTATTCGGGAGACCCAGTACTTC. Translated, it gives CASSLDYGRGIRETQYF.

The rearrangement links TRBV5-1 to TRBJ2-7; tentatively, D is TRBD1 (5 bases). Trimming shortened V by 3 bases and J by 0 bases, and 13 bases separated the two germline ends. CDR1 is SGHRS and CDR2 is YFSETQ in the germline V gene. The CDR3 has 15 residues. The DNA of the CDR3 is TGCGCCAGCAGCTCCGTAGCAAGGGGCTCCTACGAGCAGTACTTC. Translated: CASSSVARGSYEQYF.

The chain joins TRBV6-1 to TRBJ1-5; D remains ambiguous. The CDR3 runs to 16 residues. Trimming stripped 0 bases from V and 6 bases from J, with 15 bases between. In germline, CDR1 is MNHNS, CDR2 SASEGT. CDR3 region: CASSEANVWSGQPQHF. For the CDR3, the DNA is TGTGCCAGCAGTGAAGCGAACGTCTGGTCGGGTCAGCCCCAGCATTTT.

A word on this clone: Other DNA sequences in this sample translate to the same CDR3. This chain joins TRBV27 and TRBJ1-4; TRBD1 is a possible D gene (5 bases). This CDR3 is 16 amino acids long. CDR1 is MNHEY, CDR2 SMNVEV, per germline (reference sequence). The germline V and J ends were trimmed by 5 bases and 2 bases, with 15 bases remaining between them. The CDR3 DNA follows: TGTGCCAGCAGTACTTCTAGGGGCTGGACTAATGAAAAACTGTTTTTT. Translated: CASSTSRGWTNEKLFF.

The chain couples TRBV9 to TRBJ2-1, with TRBD2 matching over 9 bases. The CDR3 extends over 14 amino acids. The V gene's germline CDR1 is SGDLS and CDR2 YYNGEE. The J segment lost 4 bases and the V segment lost 3 bases, leaving 2 bases of the junction unmatched. CDR3 coding DNA: TGTGCCAGCAGCGGACTAGCGGATTACAATGAGCAGTTCTTC. As protein: CASSGLADYNEQFF.

This clone has only a few counts. The chain joins TRBV29-1 to TRBJ1-1; tentative D call: TRBD1 (5 bases). Trimming stripped 1 base from V and 1 base from J, with 10 bases between. There are 14 residues in the CDR3. Germline CDR1 is SQVTM and CDR2 is ANQGSEA. The CDR3 DNA is TGCAGCGTTGAAGTCCGACAGAAGAACACTGAAGCTTTCTTT. Translated: CSVEVRQKNTEAFF.

CDR3 DNA: TGCAGCGTTGGGGCAAGGATGACGTTGAACACTGAAGCTTTCTTT. Translation: CSVGARMTLNTEAFF. This chain joins TRBV29-1 and TRBJ1-1; D remains unclear. Germline lookup yields CDR1 SQVTM and CDR2 ANQGSEA. V was trimmed by 4 bases and J by 0 bases, leaving 15 bases between them. The CDR3 extends over 15 amino acids.

This chain uses TRBV10-1 with TRBJ2-2; D is perhaps TRBD1 (5 bases). In germline, CDR1 is WNHNN, CDR2 SYGVQD (reference sequence). The V gene lost 2 bases and the J gene lost 2 bases, with 9 bases spanning the gap. The CDR3 is made up of 15 amino acids. CDR3 sequence: CASSENRLNTGELFF. The CDR3 coding sequence is TGCGCCAGCAGTGAGAACAGGCTTAACACCGGGGAGCTGTTTTTT.